The clone carrying this T cell receptor (beta chain) was seen a single time. Time point reported: peripheral blood 6 weeks after treatment start. The entry originates in a study of PD-L1 blockade in urothelial cancer. Assay used: immunoSEQ multiplex PCR; TCRdb lists only in-frame clones, some missing. The table has some 50,000 clones, approximately 85% seen once. In germline, CDR1 is SGHTA, CDR2 FQGNSA. The CDR3 contains 11 residues. V was clipped by 5 bases and J by 4 bases, with 5 bases between them. The V call is TRBV7-2, the J call TRBJ2-5; D gene ambiguous. The specimen comprised PBMCs, sampled around atezolizumab (anti-PD-L1) treatment. This clonotype originated in a man aged 45-65 years with urothelial cancer. The chain's CDR3 is CASSPRETQYF. In nucleotides, the CDR3 is TGTGCCAGCAGCCCTAGAGAGACCCAGTACTTC.